These T cell receptor beta chains were read from a single sample in a study of blood T cell repertoires in COVID-19. Profiled with immunoSEQ multiplex PCR; TCRdb holds only in-frame clones, not every one. The sample lists approximately 140,000 clones; around 87% were seen once. Sample: PBMCs or T cells enriched from blood (not recorded which). The receptors originated from a woman between 25 and 40 years old with acute COVID-19. CDR3s include the opening cysteine and the closing phenylalanine or tryptophan. The D gene is left open where the match is weak. Size is stated for part of the rows, as once, few or many counts, or as a class when the clone is expanded.

v_call: TRBV9; clone_size: few; j_call: TRBJ1-1; d_call: TRBD1; cdr3_aa: CASSVTGGAAFF; cdr3_nt: TGTGCCAGCAGCGTGACAGGGGGCGCCGCTTTCTTT
v_call: TRBV7-2; clone_size: .; j_call: TRBJ1-3; d_call: TRBD1; cdr3_aa: CASSYSTGGGNTIYF; cdr3_nt: TGTGCCAGCAGCTACTCGACAGGGGGCGGAAACACCATATATTTT
v_call: TRBV18; clone_size: .; j_call: TRBJ2-3; d_call: .; cdr3_aa: CASSPPKSEVGTGWYF; cdr3_nt: TGTGCCAGCTCACCACCAAAAAGTGAAGTTGGAACAGGGTGGTATTTT
v_call: TRBV7-2; clone_size: .; j_call: TRBJ2-5; d_call: TRBD2; cdr3_aa: CASSPSGKETQYF; cdr3_nt: TGTGCCAGCAGCCCTAGCGGTAAAGAGACCCAGTACTTC
v_call: TRBV5-1; clone_size: .; j_call: TRBJ2-3; d_call: TRBD2; cdr3_aa: CASRPGLASDTQYF; cdr3_nt: TGCGCCAGCAGACCGGGACTAGCGTCAGATACGCAGTATTTT
v_call: TRBV12-5; clone_size: .; j_call: TRBJ1-2; d_call: .; cdr3_aa: CASGLAPKGGSPPAYGYTF; cdr3_nt: TGTGCTAGTGGTTTAGCTCCAAAAGGGGGATCACCACCGGCCTATGGCTACACCTTC
v_call: TRBV21-1; clone_size: .; j_call: TRBJ2-1; d_call: .; cdr3_aa: CASIGTSGRRVNEQFF; cdr3_nt: TGTGCCAGCATCGGGACTAGCGGGAGAAGGGTCAATGAGCAGTTCTTC
v_call: TRBV7-3; clone_size: .; j_call: TRBJ2-2; d_call: TRBD2; cdr3_aa: CASSLNSGNGELFF; cdr3_nt: TGTGCCAGCAGCTTAAATAGCGGGAACGGGGAGCTGTTTTTT
v_call: TRBV9; clone_size: .; j_call: TRBJ1-4; d_call: .; cdr3_aa: CASSAGQTNEKLFF; cdr3_nt: TGTGCCAGCAGCGCCGGACAAACCAATGAAAAACTGTTTTTT
v_call: TRBV30; clone_size: .; j_call: TRBJ2-1; d_call: .; cdr3_aa: CAWSMSGNEQFF; cdr3_nt: TGTGCCTGGAGCATGAGTGGCAATGAGCAGTTCTTC
v_call: TRBV27; clone_size: .; j_call: TRBJ2-7; d_call: TRBD1; cdr3_aa: CASSLTGQGKDPYEQYF; cdr3_nt: TGTGCCAGCAGTTTGACCGGACAGGGCAAAGACCCCTACGAGCAGTACTTC
v_call: TRBV7-9; clone_size: .; j_call: TRBJ1-2; d_call: .; cdr3_aa: CASSSPIRGQTYGYTF; cdr3_nt: TGTGCCAGCAGCTCCCCAATCCGTGGACAGACCTATGGCTACACCTTC
v_call: TRBV2; clone_size: .; j_call: TRBJ2-5; d_call: TRBD1; cdr3_aa: CASSDSGGRETQYF; cdr3_nt: TGTGCCAGCAGTGACTCAGGGGGTCGGGAGACCCAGTACTTC
v_call: TRBV4-1; clone_size: .; j_call: TRBJ1-4; d_call: TRBD1; cdr3_aa: CASSPSGTGPEKLFF; cdr3_nt: TGCGCCAGCAGCCCTTCCGGGACAGGGCCTGAAAAACTGTTTTTT
v_call: TRBV11-3; clone_size: .; j_call: TRBJ1-5; d_call: TRBD1; cdr3_aa: CASRRRGPQPQHF; cdr3_nt: TGTGCCAGCAGACGCAGGGGGCCTCAGCCCCAGCATTTT
v_call: TRBV29-1; clone_size: once; j_call: TRBJ1-1; d_call: .; cdr3_aa: CSVLQVRDTEAFF; cdr3_nt: TGCAGCGTCCTACAGGTTCGGGACACTGAAGCTTTCTTT
v_call: TRBV27; clone_size: .; j_call: TRBJ2-3; d_call: .; cdr3_aa: CASSSVLRGDTQYF; cdr3_nt: TGTGCCAGCAGTTCCGTTCTCAGGGGAGATACGCAGTATTTT
v_call: TRBV11-2; clone_size: .; j_call: TRBJ2-3; d_call: TRBD2; cdr3_aa: CASSLLGTSGGQYF; cdr3_nt: TGTGCCAGCAGCCTCCTTGGGACTAGCGGGGGGCAGTATTTT
v_call: TRBV19; clone_size: .; j_call: TRBJ1-4; d_call: .; cdr3_aa: CASSRSVGEKLFF; cdr3_nt: TGTGCCAGTAGTCGAAGCGTTGGTGAAAAACTGTTTTTT
v_call: TRBV7-2; clone_size: .; j_call: TRBJ1-2; d_call: TRBD1; cdr3_aa: CASSPPTGSHGYTF; cdr3_nt: TGTGCCAGCAGTCCGCCGACAGGGTCGCATGGCTACACCTTC
v_call: TRBV5-4; clone_size: .; j_call: TRBJ2-5; d_call: TRBD1; cdr3_aa: CASSATGEQETQYF; cdr3_nt: TGTGCCAGCAGCGCAACAGGGGAACAAGAGACCCAGTACTTC
v_call: TRBV28; clone_size: .; j_call: TRBJ2-2; d_call: TRBD2; cdr3_aa: CASIKGLTYTGELFF; cdr3_nt: TGTGCCAGCATAAAGGGACTAACCTACACCGGGGAGCTGTTTTTT
v_call: TRBV27; clone_size: .; j_call: TRBJ2-7; d_call: TRBD1; cdr3_aa: CASSLSRDRESWEQYF; cdr3_nt: TGTGCCAGCAGTTTATCCCGGGACAGGGAGTCTTGGGAGCAGTACTTC
v_call: TRBV27; clone_size: .; j_call: TRBJ2-1; d_call: TRBD2; cdr3_aa: CASSLSSGIYNEQFF; cdr3_nt: TGTGCCAGCAGTCTTTCTAGCGGGATTTACAATGAGCAGTTCTTC
v_call: TRBV18; clone_size: .; j_call: TRBJ2-2; d_call: TRBD1; cdr3_aa: CASSPDYRGSNTGELFF; cdr3_nt: TGTGCCAGCTCGCCGGATTACAGGGGGTCGAACACCGGGGAGCTGTTTTTT
v_call: TRBV5-4; clone_size: .; j_call: TRBJ1-2; d_call: TRBD1; cdr3_aa: CASSLDWTGVGYTF; cdr3_nt: TGTGCCAGCAGCTTGGATTGGACAGGGGTTGGCTACACCTTC
v_call: TRBV18; clone_size: .; j_call: TRBJ1-1; d_call: TRBD1; cdr3_aa: CASSHDRGEAFF; cdr3_nt: TGTGCCAGCTCTCATGACAGGGGTGAAGCTTTCTTT
v_call: TRBV7-2; clone_size: .; j_call: TRBJ2-5; d_call: .; cdr3_aa: CASSLGGQYLETQYF; cdr3_nt: TGTGCCAGCAGCCTAGGAGGACAGTACTTGGAGACCCAGTACTTC
v_call: TRBV11-2; clone_size: .; j_call: TRBJ1-1; d_call: TRBD1; cdr3_aa: CASSLNQFQGAPNTEAFF; cdr3_nt: TGTGCCAGCAGCTTAAACCAATTTCAGGGGGCCCCCAACACTGAAGCTTTCTTT
v_call: TRBV4-3; clone_size: .; j_call: TRBJ2-2; d_call: .; cdr3_aa: CASSHNAQNTGELFF; cdr3_nt: TGCGCCAGCAGCCATAACGCACAGAACACCGGGGAGCTGTTTTTT
v_call: TRBV27; clone_size: .; j_call: TRBJ2-5; d_call: TRBD1; cdr3_aa: CASSFGQGAGETQYF; cdr3_nt: TGTGCCAGCAGTTTTGGACAGGGGGCGGGAGAGACCCAGTACTTC
v_call: TRBV19; clone_size: .; j_call: TRBJ2-1; d_call: TRBD2; cdr3_aa: CASSIAVAGEEDEQFF; cdr3_nt: TGTGCCAGTAGTATAGCAGTAGCGGGAGAAGAGGATGAGCAGTTCTTC
v_call: TRBV27; clone_size: .; j_call: TRBJ2-7; d_call: TRBD1; cdr3_aa: CASSFSQGALTYEQYF; cdr3_nt: TGTGCCAGCAGTTTCAGCCAGGGGGCCCTAACCTACGAGCAGTACTTC
v_call: TRBV24-1; clone_size: few; j_call: TRBJ2-1; d_call: TRBD2; cdr3_aa: CATSDGTSGIYNEQFF; cdr3_nt: TGTGCCACCAGTGACGGGACTAGCGGTATTTACAATGAGCAGTTCTTC
v_call: TRBV19; clone_size: once; j_call: TRBJ2-3; d_call: TRBD1; cdr3_aa: CASSWTGGSTDTQYF; cdr3_nt: TGTGCCAGTAGTTGGACAGGGGGTAGCACAGATACGCAGTATTTT
v_call: TRBV7-2; clone_size: .; j_call: TRBJ2-3; d_call: TRBD1; cdr3_aa: CASSSQGGTDTQYF; cdr3_nt: TGTGCCAGCAGTTCCCAGGGGGGCACAGATACGCAGTATTTT
v_call: TRBV27; clone_size: .; j_call: TRBJ2-7; d_call: .; cdr3_aa: CASSLSSGHDEQYF; cdr3_nt: TGTGCCAGCAGTTTATCCTCCGGACACGACGAGCAGTACTTC
v_call: TRBV9; clone_size: .; j_call: TRBJ1-2; d_call: .; cdr3_aa: CASSAGQSYGYTF; cdr3_nt: TGTGCCAGCAGCGCAGGACAGTCGTATGGCTACACCTTC
v_call: TRBV7-8; clone_size: .; j_call: TRBJ2-5; d_call: .; cdr3_aa: CASSLFARAVGGQETQYF; cdr3_nt: TGTGCCAGCAGCTTATTTGCCCGCGCTGTGGGGGGACAAGAGACCCAGTACTTC
v_call: TRBV27; clone_size: .; j_call: TRBJ1-5; d_call: TRBD1; cdr3_aa: CASSLGSPGTGFPQHF; cdr3_nt: TGTGCCAGCAGTTTGGGTTCCCCCGGGACAGGGTTTCCCCAGCATTTT
v_call: TRBV28; clone_size: once; j_call: TRBJ2-1; d_call: TRBD2; cdr3_aa: CASSSRWSGSDNEQFF; cdr3_nt: TGTGCCAGCAGTTCCCGTTGGAGCGGGAGTGACAATGAGCAGTTCTTC
v_call: TRBV27; clone_size: .; j_call: TRBJ2-1; d_call: .; cdr3_aa: CASSFRRTGLHEQFF; cdr3_nt: TGTGCCAGCAGTTTCCGCCGGACGGGACTCCATGAGCAGTTCTTC
v_call: TRBV6-5; clone_size: .; j_call: TRBJ2-2; d_call: TRBD1; cdr3_aa: CASSYLGQGNTGELFF; cdr3_nt: TGTGCCAGCAGTTACCTGGGACAGGGGAACACCGGGGAGCTGTTTTTT
v_call: TRBV25-1; clone_size: .; j_call: TRBJ2-1; d_call: TRBD2; cdr3_aa: CASRGGRKQFF; cdr3_nt: TGTGCCAGCAGGGGAGGGAGAAAGCAGTTCTTC
v_call: TRBV5-1; clone_size: .; j_call: TRBJ1-2; d_call: .; cdr3_aa: CASSTSPLTGYGYTF; cdr3_nt: TGCGCCAGCAGCACGTCCCCCCTGACGGGTTATGGCTACACCTTC
v_call: TRBV27; clone_size: .; j_call: TRBJ1-2; d_call: TRBD1; cdr3_aa: CASSRAGTGDGYTF; cdr3_nt: TGTGCCAGCAGTCGCGCAGGGACAGGGGATGGCTACACCTTC
v_call: TRBV6-6; clone_size: .; j_call: TRBJ2-7; d_call: TRBD1; cdr3_aa: CASSLGQGVPYEQYF; cdr3_nt: TGTGCCAGCAGTTTAGGACAGGGGGTCCCCTACGAGCAGTACTTC